This T cell receptor beta chain was profiled in a study of T cell repertoires in cytomegalovirus infection. Study summary: In the study, CMV epitopes included recently identified HLA-C-restricted and well-studied HLA-B-restricted ones.

Germline V lookup: CDR1 SEHNR, CDR2 FQNEAQ (reference sequence). V gave up 5 bases and J gave up 4 bases; unmatched junction bases: 8. The CDR3 sequence is 15 residues long. Overall study findings and caveats: Clonotypes of TCR beta that were HLA-C-restricted and CMV-specific dominated the ex vivo response. Frequencies of public TCR beta families were cumulated, and this identified carriers of CMV plus the relevant HLA.

TCRdb passed the reads through MiXCR, listing each CDR3 protein once. Of around 900,000 distinct CDR3 sequences in the sample, around 31% were seen once. To note about this clonotype: Its target is not known.

The sample here was cultured CD8+ T cells from PBMCs, taken from culture after CMV antigen stimulation. The receptor was derived from a human donor in good health (CMV status not recorded). Some clones in this sample may be carry-over from other donors' samples. The chain combines TRBV7-9 with TRBJ1-2; 9 bases agree with TRBD1. The CDR3 spells CASSTRTGDFYGYTF. CDR3 DNA: TGTGCCAGCAGCACCCGGACAGGGGATTTCTATGGCTACACCTTC.